This entry concerns a single TCR beta chain. The Seattle patients joined while their infection was active and were tracked longitudinally afterward. The source of the sample is a study of blood T cell repertoires in COVID-19. Study-wide background: Both acute and convalescent COVID-19 samples were obtained from the United States, Italy and Spain.

Trimming at V came to 4 bases and at J to 9 bases, leaving 1 base not matched to a gene. Per germline, CDR1 MDHEN and CDR2 SYDVKM. The CDR3 is 11 amino acids. TCRdb's table, derived via immunoSEQ multiplex PCR, lists solely in-frame clones and lacks some. The sample yields hundreds of thousands of clones, about nine tenths seen once. The gene calls are TRBV28 and TRBJ1-1; 8 bases agree with TRBD1. The clonotype originates from a young woman with COVID-19, enrolled during active disease. The sample comprised peripheral blood. The CDR3: CASSWDRKAFF. The CDR3 DNA sequence: TGTGCCAGCAGTTGGGACAGGAAAGCTTTCTTT.